This TCR beta chain was recorded in a study of regulatory T cells in long-lasting Graves disease. Across the whole study: Graves' patients diagnosed newly had used antithyroid drugs under 3 months.

Time point defined: newly diagnosed GD, antithyroid drugs for less than 3 months. Making the TCR library involved RNA that had been extracted from PBMCs. This clonotype has a count of ten or more. This CDR3 comprises 12 residues. In germline, CDR1 is MDHEN, CDR2 SYDVKM. Trimming cost V 4 bases and J 8 bases, with 11 bases left between them. Arm-PCR of CDR3 regions with iRepertoire HTBI primers generated TCR beta libraries. Per the original methods: Identified across the samples were 62 TRBV segments and 14 TRBJ segments. TCRdb recomputed calls from the multiplex PCR reads with MiXCR, one row per CDR3 protein. The V and J calls reflect TCRdb's pipeline rather than the authors' work. The sample lists 680,000 or so distinct CDR3 sequences; roughly 15% were seen once. This same sample was also part of a study on T cells in Graves' hyperthyroidism and ophthalmopathy. That report adds: It was considered stable Graves' hyperthyroidism when ophthalmopathy did not progress within 18 months. Patients were aged 18 to 65, had disease duration under 2 months, and had newly diagnosed hyperthyroidism.

The rearrangement uses TRBV28 and TRBJ1-2, with a tentative D call TRBD1 (5 bases). Sequencing used peripheral blood mononuclear cells (PBMCs), obtained at new diagnosis, from a patient treated with antithyroid drugs. The origin of this receptor is a woman under 40 with Graves disease. CDR3 in amino acids: CASSSGVVGYTF. CDR3 in DNA: TGTGCCAGCAGTTCGGGGGTTGTGGGCTACACCTTC.